The TCR beta chain described here comes from a study of early T cells in non-severe SARS-CoV-2 infection. Findings of the study overall: A preference for anti-spike CD8 responses marked VDJdb matching, which missed private and CD4 specificities.

The CDR3 sequence is 15 residues long. Germline-derived CDR1 and CDR2 are SGHRS and YFSETQ. TCRdb redid the calling of the 5' RACE reads with MiXCR, one entry per CDR3 protein. Altogether tens of thousands of distinct CDR3 sequences are present, under 15% being singletons, with the ten largest covering approximately 4.4%. This clonotype was observed at least ten times. Its specificity is not known. A read error may account for a junction end that differs from germline. The chain links TRBV5-1 to TRBJ1-3; possibly TRBD1 for D (5 bases). This TCR was sampled from an adult who was a healthcare worker with PCR-confirmed SARS-CoV-2 infection or an uninfected control (not recorded which). The sequenced material came from whole blood. The CDR3 DNA reads as TGCGCCAGCAGCTTACAGGTTGACTCTGAAAACACCATATATTTT. Protein product: CASSLQVDSENTIYF. The whole variable domain, remainder taken from reference TRBV5-1 and TRBJ1-3, is KAGVTQTPRYLIKTRGQQVTLSCSPISGHRSVSWYQQTPGQGLQFLFEYFSETQRNKGNFPGRFSGRQFSNSRSEMNVSTLELGDSALYLCASSLQVDSENTIYFGEGSWLTVV.